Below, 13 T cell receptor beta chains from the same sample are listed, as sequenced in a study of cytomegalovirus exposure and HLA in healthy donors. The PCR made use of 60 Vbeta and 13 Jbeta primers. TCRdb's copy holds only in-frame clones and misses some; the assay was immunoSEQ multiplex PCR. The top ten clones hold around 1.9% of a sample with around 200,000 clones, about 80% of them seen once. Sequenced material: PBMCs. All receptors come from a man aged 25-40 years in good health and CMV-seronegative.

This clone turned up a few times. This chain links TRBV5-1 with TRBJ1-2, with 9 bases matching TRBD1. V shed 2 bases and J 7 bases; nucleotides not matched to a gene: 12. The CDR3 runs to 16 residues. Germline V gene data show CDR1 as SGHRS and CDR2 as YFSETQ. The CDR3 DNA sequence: TGCGCCAGCAGCTTCCGTTCCGGGACAGGGACCTCTGGCTACACCTTC. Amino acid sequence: CASSFRSGTGTSGYTF.

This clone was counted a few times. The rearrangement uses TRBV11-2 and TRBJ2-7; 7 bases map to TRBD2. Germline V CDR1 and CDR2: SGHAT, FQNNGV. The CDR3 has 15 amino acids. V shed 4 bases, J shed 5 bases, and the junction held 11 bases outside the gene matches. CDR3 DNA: TGTGCCAGCAGCTCCATTCGAGGGAGCGGGGACGAGCAGTACTTC. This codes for CASSSIRGSGDEQYF. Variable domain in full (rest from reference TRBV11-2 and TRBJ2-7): EAGVAQSPRYKIIEKRQSVAFWCNPISGHATLYWYQQILGQGPKLLIQFQNNGVVDDSQLPKDRFSAERLKGVDSTLKIQPAKLEDSAVYLCASSSIRGSGDEQYFGPGTRLTVT.

CDR3 in amino acids: CASSQTGTGNNEQFF. CDR3 bases: TGTGCCAGCTCACAAACCGGGACTGGGAACAATGAGCAGTTCTTC. The chain carries TRBV18 and TRBJ2-1, with a possible D match to TRBD2 (6 bases). CDR3 length: 15 amino acids. The V gene's germline CDR1 is KGHSH and CDR2 LQKENI. Trimming removed 4 bases from V and 5 bases from J, with 15 bases in between.

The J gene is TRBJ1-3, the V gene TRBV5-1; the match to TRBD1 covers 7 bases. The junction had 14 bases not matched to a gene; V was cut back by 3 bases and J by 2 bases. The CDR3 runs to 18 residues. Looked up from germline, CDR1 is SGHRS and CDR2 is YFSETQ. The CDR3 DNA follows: TGCGCCAGCAGCTGGGGGGACAGAGGGGCTACCGCTGGAAACACCATATATTTT. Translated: CASSWGDRGATAGNTIYF.

The CDR3 bases are TGTGCCAGCAGTTATACCAGGGGGGACTATGGCTACACCTTC. Translation: CASSYTRGDYGYTF. The J gene is TRBJ1-2, the V gene TRBV6-5, with 7 bases lining up with TRBD1. This CDR3 is 14 amino acids long. Germline trimming cut 3 bases from V and 3 bases from J; bases unmatched to any gene: 4. Germline values: CDR1 MNHEY, CDR2 SVGAGI.

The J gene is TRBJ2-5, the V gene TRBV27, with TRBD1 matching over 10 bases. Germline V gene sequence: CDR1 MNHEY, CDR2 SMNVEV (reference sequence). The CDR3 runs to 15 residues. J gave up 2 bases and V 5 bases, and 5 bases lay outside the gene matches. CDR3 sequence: CASSRGQGGQETQYF. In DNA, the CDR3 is TGTGCCAGCAGTCGAGGACAGGGGGGACAAGAGACCCAGTACTTC.

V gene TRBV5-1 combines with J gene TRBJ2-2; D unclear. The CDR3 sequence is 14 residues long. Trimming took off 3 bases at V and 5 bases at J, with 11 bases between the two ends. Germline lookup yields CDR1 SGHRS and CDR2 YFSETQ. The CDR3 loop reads CASSSETYTGELFF. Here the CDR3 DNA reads TGCGCCAGCAGCTCCGAGACATATACCGGGGAGCTGTTTTTT.

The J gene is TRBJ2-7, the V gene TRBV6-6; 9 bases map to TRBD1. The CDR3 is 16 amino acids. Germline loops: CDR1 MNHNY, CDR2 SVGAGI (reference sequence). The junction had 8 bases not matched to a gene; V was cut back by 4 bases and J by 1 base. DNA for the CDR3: TGTGCCAGCAGTTGGTTTACAGGGGGCGTATCCTACGAGCAGTACTTC. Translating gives CASSWFTGGVSYEQYF.

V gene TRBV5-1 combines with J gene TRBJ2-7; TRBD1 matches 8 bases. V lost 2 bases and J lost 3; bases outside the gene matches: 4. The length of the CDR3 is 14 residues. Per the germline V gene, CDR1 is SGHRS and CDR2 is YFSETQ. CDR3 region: CASSLQGGGYEQYF. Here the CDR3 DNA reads TGCGCCAGCAGCTTACAGGGGGGAGGCTACGAGCAGTACTTC.

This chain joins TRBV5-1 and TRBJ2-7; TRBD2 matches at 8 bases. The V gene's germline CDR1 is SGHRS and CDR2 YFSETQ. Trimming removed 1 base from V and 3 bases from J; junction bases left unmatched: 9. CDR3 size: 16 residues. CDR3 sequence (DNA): TGCGCCAGCAGCTTGTTGACGGGAGGGCCGCTCTACGAGCAGTACTTC. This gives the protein CASSLLTGGPLYEQYF.

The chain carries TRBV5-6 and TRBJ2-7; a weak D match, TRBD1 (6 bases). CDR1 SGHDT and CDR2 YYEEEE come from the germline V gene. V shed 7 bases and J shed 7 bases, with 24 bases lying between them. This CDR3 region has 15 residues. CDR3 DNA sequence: TGTGCCAGCGGCCTCGGGGACACCAGAGGATGGGAGCAGTACTTC. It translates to CASGLGDTRGWEQYF.

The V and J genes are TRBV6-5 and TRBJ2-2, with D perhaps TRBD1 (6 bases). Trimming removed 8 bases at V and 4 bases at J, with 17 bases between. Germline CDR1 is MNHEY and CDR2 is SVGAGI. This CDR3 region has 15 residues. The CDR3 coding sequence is TGTGCCAGCCTTCACACAGGGTTGGGCACCGGGGAGCTGTTTTTT. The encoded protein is CASLHTGLGTGELFF.

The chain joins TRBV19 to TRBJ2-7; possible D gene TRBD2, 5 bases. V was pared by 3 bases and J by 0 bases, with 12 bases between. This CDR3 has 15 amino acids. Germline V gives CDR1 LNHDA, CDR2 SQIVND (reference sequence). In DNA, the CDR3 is TGTGCCAGTAGTATCGGGGAAACAAGCTCCTACGAGCAGTACTTC. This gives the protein CASSIGETSSYEQYF.